Sequencing of this T cell receptor (beta chain) was carried out in a study of blood T cell repertoires in COVID-19 (TCRdb year 2020). About the full investigation: The collaborator samples originated in the United States, Italy and Spain and spanned the acute and convalescent phases of COVID-19. Where HLA class I and class II types were available, the types were taken from metadata supplied by the sample provider, not from assay-based typing. The dataset comprised deeply sampled blood TCRbeta repertoires from subjects exposed to, actively infected with, or recovered from COVID-19. The material from the prospective study consisted of cDNA or gDNA derived from T cells, B-cell-depleted T cells, or PBMCs. Samples came from the ongoing ImmuneRACE study (first 160 participants) plus 1,254 subjects from 6 global collaborators. The repertoires were made available in a free public database intended to serve as a resource for research on the immune response to SARS-CoV-2. A de-identified subject ID, COVID-19 status, age in years and sex were almost always included in the sample metadata. The study at large found these results: The quantity of clinical and demographic metadata differed by source and by participant and was supplied without curation.

Each collaborating institution followed its own protocols to collect whole blood in K2EDTA tubes. For TCRbeta analysis, collaborator samples were shipped as frozen whole blood, as isolated PBMCs, or as DNA extracted from either sample type. Trimming leaves V shorter by 9 bases and J shorter by 0 bases, with the junction holding 3 bases beyond the gene matches. The CDR3 holds 14 amino acids from the cysteine to the phenylalanine. CDR3 DNA only is kept here, 42 bases in frame from base 1. Reading the germline V gene gives CDR1 KGHSH and CDR2 LQKENI. Points on this clone: This clone's antigen is unknown. Per-base quality was not reported, and no clone a single base away is much larger than it.

TCRbeta CDR3 regions were amplified from genomic DNA by means of the immunoSEQ Assay, a bias-controlled multiplex PCR. As for the authors' bioinformatics: The number of nucleated cells in each sample was estimated by amplification of reference gene primers within the assay. To quantify the absolute abundance of each unique TCRbeta CDR3 rearrangement, sequence reads were collapsed and filtered. For each sample, productive Simpson clonality was calculated as the square root of Simpson's diversity index across productive rearrangements. This immuneACCESS table, as held by TCRdb, lists in-frame sequences with V and J called but not all clones. Of the missing ones, under half trace to an unresolved V gene in checked studies; the others have no known cause. Clone size and the V and J calls come from that table; the DNA yielded D and trimming. Present in this sample are some 190,000 clones, roughly 91% of which were seen just once. About 4.5% of the sample is in the top ten clones.

Recombination linked TRBV18 to TRBJ1-3, with TRBD1 identical over 9 junction bases. Sequencing was carried out using peripheral blood. The TCR sequence derives from a human donor in a cohort sampled during active COVID-19. The CDR3: CASTGQGSGNTIYF. The nucleotides are TGTGCCAGTACGGGACAGGGCTCTGGAAACACCATATATTTT. With the portions outside the CDR3 filled from the reference TRBV18 and TRBJ1-3 genes, the complete variable region becomes NAGVMQNPRHLVRRRGQEARLRCSPMKGHSHVYWYRQLPEEGLKFMVYLQKENIIDESGMPKERFSAEFPKEGPSILRIQQVVRGDSAAYFCASTGQGSGNTIYFGEGSWLTVV.